These 32 T cell receptor beta chains were all obtained from the same sample, sequenced in a study of OX40 agonist ivuxolimab in advanced cancers. Some clones are missing from TCRdb's copy, which holds only in-frame ones; the method was immunoSEQ multiplex PCR. The repertoire has about 58,000 clones, less than 90% of them found once; the top ten carry 2.5% to 3.5%. The sequencing here drew on CD4+ or CD8+ T cells sorted from blood, taken in a trial of the OX40 agonist ivuxolimab. Every receptor here comes from an adult with an advanced solid tumor such as melanoma, head and neck, liver or kidney cancer.

Only a few counts were recorded for this clone. The rearrangement links TRBV2 to TRBJ2-1; 10 bases are a match to TRBD2. Looked up from germline, CDR1 is SNHLY and CDR2 is FYNNEI. V dropped 6 bases and J dropped 7; count of bases not matched to a gene: 9. CDR3 length: 15 amino acids. CDR3: CASRVAGGNFNEQFF. In DNA, the CDR3 is TGTGCCAGCAGAGTAGCGGGGGGCAATTTTAATGAGCAGTTCTTC. Supplemented by reference TRBV2 and TRBJ2-1, the full variable domain reads EPEVTQTPSHQVTQMGQEVILRCVPISNHLYFYWYRQILGQKVEFLVSFYNNEISEKSEIFDDQFSVERPDGSNFTLKIRSTKLEDSAMYFCASRVAGGNFNEQFFGPGTRLTVL.

Only a few counts were recorded for this clone. Other DNA variants within this sample encode the same CDR3. This chain connects TRBV6-5 to TRBJ1-6; 7 bases line up with TRBD1. Germline CDR1 is MNHEY and CDR2 is SVGAGI. The ends lost 0 bases at V and 6 bases at J; junction bases unmatched: 2. The CDR3 extends over 15 amino acids. CDR3 sequence reads: CASSYSGQLNSPLHF. The CDR3 nucleotides are TGTGCCAGCAGTTACTCGGGACAGCTTAATTCACCCCTCCACTTT.

The chain employs TRBV18 and TRBJ2-3; 9 bases match TRBD2. This CDR3 is 15 amino acids long. The J segment lost 5 bases and the V segment lost 2 bases, leaving 5 bases of the junction unmatched. Germline V gene lookup returns CDR1 KGHSH and CDR2 LQKENI. This CDR3 reads CASSPGTSPGDTQYF. The CDR3 DNA sequence: TGTGCCAGCTCACCAGGGACTAGCCCGGGAGATACGCAGTATTTT. Looking up the rest from reference TRBV18 and TRBJ2-3 gives the full variable domain: NAGVMQNPRHLVRRRGQEARLRCSPMKGHSHVYWYRQLPEEGLKFMVYLQKENIIDESGMPKERFSAEFPKEGPSILRIQQVVRGDSAAYFCASSPGTSPGDTQYFGPGTRLTVL.

The rearrangement links TRBV7-6 to TRBJ1-6; possible D gene TRBD1, 5 bases. The CDR3 length is 15 residues. V was trimmed by 2 bases and J by 4 bases, leaving 9 bases between them. Per germline, CDR1 SGHVS and CDR2 FNYEAQ. In nucleotides, the CDR3 is TGTGCCAGCAGCTTAAGGGGAGGGTATAATTCACCCCTCCACTTT. Amino acid sequence: CASSLRGGYNSPLHF.

The V call is TRBV9, the J call TRBJ2-3; 12 positions agree with TRBD2. With V trimmed by 6 bases and J by 3 bases, 11 bases remained unmatched. CDR3 length equals 17 residues. Looked up from germline, CDR1 is SGDLS and CDR2 is YYNGEE. Here the CDR3 DNA reads TGTGCCAGCACCGTGACCCTAGCGGGGGGGCGGACAGATACGCAGTATTTT. Translating it yields CASTVTLAGGRTDTQYF. The complete variable domain, with remaining parts taken from reference TRBV9 and TRBJ2-3, reads DSGVTQTPKHLITATGQRVTLRCSPRSGDLSVYWYQQSLDQGLQFLIQYYNGEERAKGNILERFSAQQFPDLHSELNLSSLELGDSALYFCASTVTLAGGRTDTQYFGPGTRLTVL.

The chain uses TRBV7-3 and TRBJ2-5; D may correspond to TRBD1 or TRBD2 (5 bases each). V was cut by 1 base and J by 1 base, with 10 bases left in between. Germline lookup yields CDR1 SGHTA and CDR2 FQGTGA. The CDR3 consists of 15 residues. The CDR3 sequence: CASSLNSGTQETQYF. CDR3 bases: TGTGCCAGCAGCTTAAATTCAGGGACCCAAGAGACCCAGTACTTC.

This clone appeared a single time. The rearrangement uses TRBV27 and TRBJ1-5, with TRBD1 matching over 10 bases. V trimming: 5 bases; J trimming: 2 bases; junction bases outside the gene matches: 6. The CDR3 loop spans 16 amino acids. Germline V gene sequence: CDR1 MNHEY, CDR2 SMNVEV (reference sequence). As DNA, the CDR3 is TGTGCCAGCAGTCGACAGGGGGCGTTTGGCAATCAGCCCCAGCATTTT. Protein sequence: CASSRQGAFGNQPQHF.

The chain joins TRBV5-6 to TRBJ2-3, with D maybe TRBD2 (5 bases). Trimming removed 2 bases from V and 0 bases from J, with 10 bases in between. This CDR3 is 15 amino acids long. Germline-derived CDR1 and CDR2 are SGHDT and YYEEEE. The CDR3 nucleotides are TGTGCCAGCAGCTTCCGGACTGCTAGCACAGATACGCAGTATTTT. Residues: CASSFRTASTDTQYF.

The chain has TRBV5-5 and TRBJ1-1; 9 nucleotides align to TRBD1. Germline trimming cut 4 bases from V and 11 bases from J; bases unmatched to any gene: 9. Per germline, CDR1 SGHKS and CDR2 YYEKEE (reference sequence). The CDR3 covers 13 residues. This chain's CDR3 is CASSEGQGLMAFF. The DNA for the CDR3 is TGTGCCAGCAGCGAGGGACAGGGTCTTATGGCTTTCTTT.

This sequence joins TRBV6-5 and TRBJ1-6; maybe TRBD1 (5 bases). The germline gives CDR1 MNHEY, CDR2 SVGAGI. Trimming left V 7 bases short and J 6 bases short, with 16 bases between. The length of the CDR3 is 15 residues. The CDR3 DNA follows: TGTGCCAGCACTCGGTTGGGGCAGGTTAATTCACCCCTCCACTTT. It codes for CASTRLGQVNSPLHF.

In this sample, this clone turned up a few times. The V gene is TRBV5-4, the J gene TRBJ1-1; D ambiguous. The CDR3 runs 13 residues. Trimming cost V 4 bases and J 3 bases, with 10 bases left between them. Germline CDR1 reads SGHNT; CDR2 reads YYREEE (reference sequence). CDR3 residues: CASSRVKDTEAFF. The CDR3, as DNA: TGTGCCAGCAGCCGGGTGAAAGACACTGAAGCTTTCTTT.

The chain combines TRBV29-1 with TRBJ2-7, with D tentatively TRBD2 (6 bases). The CDR3 has 13 residues. The ends were cut back, 6 bases at V and 7 bases at J, with 19 bases in the middle. Germline V lookup: CDR1 SQVTM, CDR2 ANQGSEA. The CDR3 bases are TGCAGCGTGACTTCCGGTCCTGCGGGAGAGCAGTACTTC. It specifies CSVTSGPAGEQYF.

This clone was picked up one time. This chain joins TRBV7-2 and TRBJ1-5; D unclear. The CDR3 covers 15 residues. CDR1 is SGHTA and CDR2 is FQGNSA in the germline V gene. V lost 5 bases to trimming and J lost 4 bases, with 15 bases between them. For the CDR3, the DNA is TGTGCCAGCAGCCCCCAAACGACGGTGAATCAGCCCCAGCATTTT. Translated, it gives CASSPQTTVNQPQHF. Looking up the rest from reference TRBV7-2 and TRBJ1-5 gives the full variable domain: GAGVSQSPSNKVTEKGKDVELRCDPISGHTALYWYRQSLGQGLEFLIYFQGNSAPDKSGLPSDRFSAERTGGSVSTLTIQRTQQEDSAVYLCASSPQTTVNQPQHFGDGTRLSIL.

J is TRBJ2-7 and V is TRBV14; 9 bases match TRBD2. CDR3 length: 14 residues. V trimming: 7 bases; J trimming: 3 bases; junction bases outside the gene matches: 7. Per the germline V gene, CDR1 is SGHDN and CDR2 is FVKESK. In DNA form, the CDR3 reads TGTGCCAGCACCCCGGGCGGGAGGGACTACGAGCAGTACTTC. Protein sequence: CASTPGGRDYEQYF.

This clone has only one observation. The chain carries TRBV29-1 and TRBJ2-1, with TRBD1 matching 10 bases. The CDR3 loop spans 15 amino acids. J lost 6 bases, V lost 1 base, and 6 bases had no gene match. Germline CDR1 and CDR2: SQVTM and ANQGSEA. CDR3 nucleotide sequence: TGCAGCGTTGAAGCCGGGACAGGGGCCTCCAATGAGCAGTTCTTC. Translated, it gives CSVEAGTGASNEQFF.

V usage is TRBV7-2 and J usage is TRBJ1-6; D might be TRBD1 (5 bases). The CDR3 consists of 15 residues. In germline, CDR1 is SGHTA, CDR2 FQGNSA. Trimming stripped 5 bases from V and 9 bases from J, with 17 bases between. DNA for the CDR3: TGTGCCAGCAGCCCGGGACTACTTGGGAGTTCACCCCTCCACTTT. Translation gives CASSPGLLGSSPLHF.

This clone occurred a few times. This chain connects TRBV18 to TRBJ1-2; 8 bases fit TRBD1. The CDR3 runs to 14 residues. Unmatched junction bases numbered 6, after V lost 4 bases and J lost 5 bases. Germline V gene lookup returns CDR1 KGHSH and CDR2 LQKENI. CDR3 in amino acids: CASSQTGEWYGYTF. The CDR3 bases are TGTGCCAGCTCACAGACAGGGGAGTGGTATGGCTACACCTTC.

This clone occurred a few times. Other DNA sequences in this sample translate to the same CDR3. The V and J genes are TRBV15 and TRBJ1-2, with D maybe TRBD1 (5 bases). The ends were cut back, 2 bases at V and 0 bases at J, with 7 bases in the middle. The CDR3 totals 14 residues. Looked up from germline, CDR1 is LNHNV and CDR2 is YYDKDF (reference sequence). DNA for the CDR3: TGTGCCACCAGCAGAAGGGGAACTAACTATGGCTACACCTTC. It encodes CATSRRGTNYGYTF.

The CDR3 here is CASSPGGIYVYNEQFF. CDR3 nucleotide sequence: TGTGCCAGCTCACCAGGGGGCATCTACGTTTACAATGAGCAGTTCTTC. The chain employs TRBV18 and TRBJ2-1; a possible D gene is TRBD1 (6 bases). CDR3 size: 16 residues. Trimming stripped 2 bases from V and 4 bases from J, with 15 bases between. CDR1 and CDR2 from the germline V gene are KGHSH and LQKENI.

This sequence joins TRBV7-2 and TRBJ2-5, with 9 bases lining up with TRBD2. The CDR3 runs to 16 residues. The germline V gene has CDR1 SGHTA and CDR2 FQGNSA. After removal of 6 bases from V and 5 bases from J, the junction contained 13 bases not matched to a gene. CDR3 sequence: CASSQSGGPLWETQYF. The CDR3 region has the DNA TGTGCCAGCAGTCAGAGCGGGGGGCCCCTCTGGGAGACCCAGTACTTC.

The rearrangement joins TRBV28 to TRBJ1-1; 7 bases fit TRBD1. J lost 1 base, V lost 6 bases, and 11 bases had no gene match. This CDR3 comprises 16 residues. Germline V gene lookup returns CDR1 MDHEN and CDR2 SYDVKM. DNA of the CDR3: TGTGCCAGCAGAAGTATGGGGAGGGGGCAGAACACTGAAGCTTTCTTT. Its translation is CASRSMGRGQNTEAFF.

The CDR3 reads CASSRAGVTFYEQYF. The CDR3 nucleotides are TGTGCCAGCAGCCGAGCGGGGGTTACTTTTTACGAGCAGTACTTC. This chain connects TRBV7-9 to TRBJ2-7; 8 bases match TRBD2. The germline gives CDR1 SEHNR, CDR2 FQNEAQ (reference sequence). The CDR3 extends over 15 amino acids. V shed 5 bases, J shed 4 bases, and the junction held 10 bases outside the gene matches.

The chain employs TRBV11-2 and TRBJ1-1; D is ambiguous. This CDR3 spans 16 amino acids. The V end lost 6 bases, the J end lost 2 bases, and 19 bases lay between the germline ends. The germline CDR1 and CDR2 sequences are SGHAT and FQNNGV. DNA for the CDR3: TGTGCCAGCAGGCGATCGACCACAAGGAAAAACACTGAAGCTTTCTTT. Translated: CASRRSTTRKNTEAFF.

This clone was seen more than once but under ten times. The chain uses TRBV2 and TRBJ1-1; perhaps TRBD1 as D (5 bases). This CDR3 contains 13 residues. CDR1 is SNHLY and CDR2 is FYNNEI in the germline V gene. Trimming took 4 bases from V and 3 from J, leaving 9 bases between them. CDR3 bases: TGTGCCAGCAGTGGGGACGGAGACACTGAAGCTTTCTTT. It specifies CASSGDGDTEAFF. The entire variable domain, with the rest obtained from reference TRBV2 and TRBJ1-1, is as follows: EPEVTQTPSHQVTQMGQEVILRCVPISNHLYFYWYRQILGQKVEFLVSFYNNEISEKSEIFDDQFSVERPDGSNFTLKIRSTKLEDSAMYFCASSGDGDTEAFFGQGTRLTVV.

V gene TRBV9 combines with J gene TRBJ2-2; 11 bases are a match to TRBD2. V lost 5 bases, J lost 6 bases, and 9 bases stayed unmatched. Per germline, CDR1 SGDLS and CDR2 YYNGEE. CDR3 length equals 16 residues. CDR3 in DNA: TGTGCCAGCAGTACCCCGGGACTAGCGGCCCCCGGGGAGCTGTTTTTT. Translated, it gives CASSTPGLAAPGELFF. Complete variable domain (other parts from reference TRBV9 and TRBJ2-2): DSGVTQTPKHLITATGQRVTLRCSPRSGDLSVYWYQQSLDQGLQFLIQYYNGEERAKGNILERFSAQQFPDLHSELNLSSLELGDSALYFCASSTPGLAAPGELFFGEGSRLTVL.

The V gene is TRBV7-9, the J gene TRBJ2-4, with D perhaps assigned TRBD1 or TRBD2 (5 bases each). The CDR3 runs to 12 residues. The germline CDR1 and CDR2 sequences are SEHNR and FQNEAQ (reference sequence). Trimming removed 4 bases from V and 7 bases from J, with 8 bases in between. The CDR3 DNA follows: TGTGCCAGCAGCTCGGGACCGAACATTCAGTACTTC. This codes for CASSSGPNIQYF. Complete variable domain (other parts from reference TRBV7-9 and TRBJ2-4): DTGVSQNPRHKITKRGQNVTFRCDPISEHNRLYWYRQTLGQGPEFLTYFQNEAQLEKSRLLSDRFSAERPKGSFSTLEIQRTEQGDSAMYLCASSSGPNIQYFGAGTRLSVL.

Here the CDR3 reads CASSPRAGTTNEKLFF. DNA of the CDR3: TGTGCCAGCTCACCACGAGCAGGGACAACTAATGAAAAACTGTTTTTT. The chain couples TRBV18 to TRBJ1-4, with D tentatively TRBD1 (5 bases). Trimming took off 1 base at V and 0 bases at J, with 9 bases between the two ends. The CDR3 loop spans 16 amino acids. Germline CDR1 KGHSH, CDR2 LQKENI.

The chain links TRBV5-1 to TRBJ1-2, with a possible D match to TRBD1 (6 bases). CDR1 SGHRS and CDR2 YFSETQ come from the germline V gene. The V end was cut by 0 bases, the J end by 7 bases, with 19 bases between. This CDR3 spans 16 amino acids. The CDR3 DNA is TGCGCCAGCAGCTTGGATGGGGGCAGCGTGACGAGTGGCTACACCTTC. Translated: CASSLDGGSVTSGYTF.

The chain joins TRBV6-5 to TRBJ1-1; D is unresolved. The CDR3 spans 15 residues. Trimming removed 7 bases from V and 4 bases from J, with 19 bases in between. Germline V gives CDR1 MNHEY, CDR2 SVGAGI. CDR3: CASTEWGEQSTEAFF. CDR3 sequence (DNA): TGTGCCAGCACCGAATGGGGTGAGCAGAGCACTGAAGCTTTCTTT.

The rearrangement uses TRBV29-1 and TRBJ2-3; TRBD2 matches at 16 bases. This CDR3 is 16 amino acids long. Germline values: CDR1 SQVTM, CDR2 ANQGSEA. The V segment lost 4 bases and the J segment 5 bases; nucleotides outside the gene matches: 6. The CDR3 nucleotides are TGCAGCGTTGGACCCGGGACTAGCGGGGGGGGAGATACGCAGTATTTT. It specifies CSVGPGTSGGGDTQYF.

The rearrangement joins TRBV7-6 to TRBJ2-1, with D perhaps TRBD1 or TRBD2 (6 bases each). This CDR3 is 17 amino acids long. The germline gives CDR1 SGHVS, CDR2 FNYEAQ. V was trimmed by 6 bases and J by 0 bases, leaving 18 bases between them. The CDR3 DNA follows: TGTGCCAGCAGTCGAGGCCTGGGGGGCCTCTCCTACAATGAGCAGTTCTTC. It yields the protein CASSRGLGGLSYNEQFF. The variable domain in full, completed from reference TRBV7-6 and TRBJ2-1, reads GAGVSQSPRYKVTKRGQDVALRCDPISGHVSLYWYRQALGQGPEFLTYFNYEAQQDKSGLPNDRFSAERPEGSISTLTIQRTEQRDSAMYRCASSRGLGGLSYNEQFFGPGTRLTVL.

The chain recombines TRBV19 with TRBJ1-4; D not resolved. This CDR3 is 13 amino acids long. Germline lookup yields CDR1 LNHDA and CDR2 SQIVND (reference sequence). Between the trimmed V and J ends, which lost 4 bases and 8 bases, there was a span of 11 bases. Here the CDR3 reads CASSTRAAEKLFF. The CDR3 DNA sequence: TGTGCCAGTAGTACCCGGGCCGCAGAAAAACTGTTTTTT.